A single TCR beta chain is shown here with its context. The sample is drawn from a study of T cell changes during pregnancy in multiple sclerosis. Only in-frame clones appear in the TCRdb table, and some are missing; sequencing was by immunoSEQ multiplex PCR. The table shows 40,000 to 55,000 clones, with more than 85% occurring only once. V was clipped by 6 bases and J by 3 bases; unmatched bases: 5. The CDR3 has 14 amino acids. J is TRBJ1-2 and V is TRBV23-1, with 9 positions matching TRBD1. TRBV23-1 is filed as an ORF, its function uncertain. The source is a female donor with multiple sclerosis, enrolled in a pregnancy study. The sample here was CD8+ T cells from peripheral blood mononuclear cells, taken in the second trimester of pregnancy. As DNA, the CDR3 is TGCGCCAGCAGGGACAGGGGACAGGACTATGGCTACACCTTC. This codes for CASRDRGQDYGYTF.